Listed below are T cell receptor beta chains from one sample, sequenced in a study of blood T cell repertoires in COVID-19. Using immunoSEQ multiplex PCR, the repertoire was profiled, and TCRdb retains in-frame clones only, with some absent. Here the sample spans some 100,000 clones, approximately 75% being singletons. Input material: peripheral blood. These receptors all stem from a human donor in a cohort sampled during active COVID-19. Both conserved end residues are part of each CDR3. Each record gives: V gene, CDR3 length, J gene, CDR3 protein.

>TRBV7-2|16|TRBJ2-3
CASSPGVAPYTDTQYF
>TRBV7-2|15|TRBJ2-1
CASSPRGLGNNEQFF
>TRBV28|13|TRBJ1-1
CASSFGGHTEAFF
>TRBV5-1|16|TRBJ2-7
CASSLGSLAGGEEQYF
>TRBV19|14|TRBJ1-1
CASSRQAWNTEAFF
>TRBV6-6|18|TRBJ1-1
CASSRRAGTGGGDTEAFF
>TRBV5-4|17|TRBJ2-6
CASSLGTGGSGANVLTF
>TRBV10-3|15|TRBJ2-7
CAISERASENQGQYF
>TRBV15|13|TRBJ2-5
CATSGGQQETQYF
>TRBV4-3|17|TRBJ2-2
CASSRRLRGGPNGELFF
>TRBV27|16|TRBJ2-5
CASSLGLAGPRETQYF
>TRBV5-1|13|TRBJ2-7
CASSLTGDNEQYF
>TRBV28|13|TRBJ2-1
CASMRTSTFEQFF
>TRBV7-9|16|TRBJ1-5
CASTTRRTGIDQPQHF
>TRBV19|12|TRBJ1-2
CASSRDSYGYTF
>TRBV5-1|15|TRBJ2-1
CASSRSQRGGNEQFF
>TRBV7-2|14|TRBJ1-1
CASRRQGMSTEAFF
>TRBV9|14|TRBJ1-2
CASSVQGQGDGYTF
>TRBV19|16|TRBJ1-4
CASSMLGAFFGEKLFF
>TRBV5-1|14|TRBJ2-7
CASSFQVSSYEQYF
>TRBV12-3/TRBV12-4|13|TRBJ1-3
CASRAGSGNTIYF
>TRBV5-3|12|TRBJ2-1
CARSLFRGEQFF